A single sample is the source of the 25 T cell receptor beta chains below, sequenced in a study of cytomegalovirus exposure and HLA in healthy donors. The method was immunoSEQ multiplex PCR; TCRdb's version includes in-frame clones alone and lacks a portion of them. The sample lists 100,000 or so clones, 70% to 90% seen once, with roughly 4.2% in the top ten. The sample was PBMCs. The receptors were sampled from a young woman in good health and CMV-seropositive.

The gene calls are TRBV6-5 and TRBJ1-1, with 7 bases fitting TRBD1. There are 12 residues in the CDR3. V was pared by 4 bases and J by 6 bases, with 2 bases of the junction left unmatched. Germline loops: CDR1 MNHEY, CDR2 SVGAGI. The CDR3 DNA sequence: TGTGCCAGCAGTTCAGGGGGACCTGAAGCTTTCTTT. Translation: CASSSGGPEAFF.

This chain's CDR3 is CASSSSGGANQPQHF. For the CDR3, the DNA is TGTGCCAGCAGTTCCTCGGGTGGGGCTAATCAGCCCCAGCATTTT. The chain joins TRBV28 to TRBJ1-5, with D tentatively TRBD1 (5 bases). Germline CDR1 reads MDHEN; CDR2 reads SYDVKM. The CDR3 spans 15 residues. V was shortened by 4 bases and J by 4 bases, with 14 bases between the two germline ends.

This clone was detected a few times. The sample carries other DNA sequences with the same CDR3. The chain is built from TRBV10-1 and TRBJ2-2; D possibly corresponds to TRBD2 (5 bases). CDR1 and CDR2 (germline): WNHNN, SYGVQD (reference sequence). The CDR3 loop spans 13 amino acids. Trimming left V 4 bases short and J 5 bases short, with 8 bases between. The CDR3 coding sequence is TGCGCCAGCAGTGTGACGGGGACCGGGGAGCTGTTTTTT. Encoded protein: CASSVTGTGELFF.

V usage is TRBV7-9 and J usage is TRBJ2-7, with TRBD2 matching over 14 bases. The CDR3 spans 15 residues. The germline gives CDR1 SEHNR, CDR2 FQNEAQ (reference sequence). After removal of 5 bases from V and 3 bases from J, the junction contained 3 bases not matched to a gene. The CDR3 is CASSPGLAGVYEQYF. The CDR3 nucleotides read TGTGCCAGCAGCCCGGGACTAGCGGGAGTCTACGAGCAGTACTTC.

The chain is built from TRBV2 and TRBJ2-2; no clear D gene. V lost 6 bases, J lost 5 bases, and 13 bases lay in between. The germline gives CDR1 SNHLY, CDR2 FYNNEI. The CDR3 has 14 residues. The CDR3 sequence is CASSPRVETGELFF. In DNA form, the CDR3 reads TGTGCCAGCAGCCCCCGGGTTGAGACCGGGGAGCTGTTTTTT.

This clone came up a few times. The chain joins TRBV6-6 to TRBJ2-2; no firm D call. The CDR3 is made up of 13 amino acids. With 6 bases removed from V and 2 bases from J, the gap between germline ends came to 7 bases. Germline V gives CDR1 MNHNY, CDR2 SVGAGI (reference sequence). DNA of the CDR3: TGTGCCAGCAGCCGCACTAACACCGGGGAGCTGTTTTTT. Encoded protein: CASSRTNTGELFF.

The chain couples TRBV27 to TRBJ2-1; 11 bases are a match to TRBD2. This CDR3 is built from 14 residues. Germline-derived CDR1 and CDR2 are MNHEY and SMNVEV (reference sequence). With V trimmed by 7 bases and J by 8 bases, 7 bases remained unmatched. CDR3: CASKRLAGLDEQFF. In DNA form, the CDR3 reads TGTGCCAGCAAAAGACTAGCGGGATTGGATGAGCAGTTCTTC.

The CDR3 coding sequence is TGCGCCAGCAGCCGTGGAGGGACCTACGAGCAGTACTTC. Protein sequence: CASSRGGTYEQYF. The chain links TRBV5-1 to TRBJ2-7; tentative D call: TRBD2 (6 bases). This CDR3 spans 13 amino acids. Trimming shortened V by 4 bases and J by 2 bases, and 10 bases separated the two germline ends. From germline, CDR1 is SGHRS and CDR2 YFSETQ.

This rearrangement joins TRBV7-3 to TRBJ2-3; 9 bases match TRBD2. The CDR3 sequence is 13 residues long. The V and J ends lost 3 bases and 14 bases, in that order; junction bases with no gene match: 9. Germline values: CDR1 SGHTA, CDR2 FQGTGA. The CDR3 DNA is TGTGCCAGCAGCTTGTCCCCGCGGGAGGGCCTGTATTTT. Amino acid sequence: CASSLSPREGLYF.

This clone was counted only a few times. The chain is built from TRBV9 and TRBJ1-4; 7 bases fit TRBD1. The trim removed 3 bases at V and 8 bases at J, leaving 7 bases unmatched. The CDR3 consists of 14 residues. The V gene's germline CDR1 is SGDLS and CDR2 YYNGEE. The chain's CDR3 is CASSGTGRHEKLFF. The CDR3 nucleotides read TGTGCCAGCAGCGGGACAGGTCGTCACGAAAAACTGTTTTTT.

The gene calls are TRBV6-5 and TRBJ2-5, with D possibly being TRBD1 (5 bases). Trimming removed 0 bases from V and 2 bases from J, with 10 bases in between. The CDR3 sequence is 15 residues long. The V gene's germline CDR1 is MNHEY and CDR2 SVGAGI. DNA for the CDR3: TGTGCCAGCAGTTACTCGGTCGACAGACAAGAGACCCAGTACTTC. Residues: CASSYSVDRQETQYF.

The chain couples TRBV27 to TRBJ1-1; D remains unclear. The ends were cut back, 3 bases at V and 2 bases at J, with 7 bases in the middle. The CDR3 contains 13 residues. From germline, CDR1 is MNHEY and CDR2 SMNVEV (reference sequence). The DNA for the CDR3 is TGTGCCAGCAGTTTGGGCAGTAACACTGAAGCTTTCTTT. Its protein product is CASSLGSNTEAFF.

The J gene is TRBJ1-5, the V gene TRBV5-1; TRBD1 matches at 10 bases. Per germline, CDR1 SGHRS and CDR2 YFSETQ. V trimming: 0 bases; J trimming: 4 bases; junction bases outside the gene matches: 1. The CDR3 loop spans 15 amino acids. CDR3 region: CASSLGTGGNQPQHF. The DNA for the CDR3 is TGCGCCAGCAGCTTGGGGACAGGGGGTAATCAGCCCCAGCATTTT. Full variable domain (remainder filled in from reference TRBV5-1 and TRBJ1-5): KAGVTQTPRYLIKTRGQQVTLSCSPISGHRSVSWYQQTPGQGLQFLFEYFSETQRNKGNFPGRFSGRQFSNSRSEMNVSTLELGDSALYLCASSLGTGGNQPQHFGDGTRLSIL.

This clone was seen only a few times. This chain uses TRBV28 with TRBJ1-5, with TRBD1 matching 7 bases. CDR1 and CDR2 (germline): MDHEN, SYDVKM. V lost 5 bases, J lost 4 bases, and 2 bases stayed unmatched. The CDR3 loop spans 13 amino acids. The CDR3: CASSRQGNQPQHF. The CDR3 DNA reads as TGTGCCAGCAGTCGACAGGGAAATCAGCCCCAGCATTTT. The full variable domain, completed using reference TRBV28 and TRBJ1-5, is DVKVTQSSRYLVKRTGEKVFLECVQDMDHENMFWYRQDPGLGLRLIYFSYDVKMKEKGDIPEGYSVSREKKERFSLILESASTNQTSMYLCASSRQGNQPQHFGDGTRLSIL.

This chain connects TRBV2 to TRBJ1-5; 8 nucleotides agree with TRBD1. This CDR3 is built from 15 residues. V trimming: 6 bases; J trimming: 0 bases; junction bases outside the gene matches: 4. Per germline, CDR1 SNHLY and CDR2 FYNNEI. CDR3 DNA: TGTGCCAGCAGCCTGACAGGGGCTAGCAATCAGCCCCAGCATTTT. Translating it yields CASSLTGASNQPQHF.

The chain is built from TRBV18 and TRBJ1-4; a weak D match, TRBD1 (6 bases). The CDR3 extends over 16 amino acids. The V and J ends lost 4 bases and 2 bases respectively, with 14 bases between them. The germline V gene encodes CDR1 KGHSH and CDR2 LQKENI. The CDR3 coding sequence is TGTGCCAGCTCACTGACCCCCGGACAGACTAATGAAAAACTGTTTTTT. Translation gives CASSLTPGQTNEKLFF.

This clone is a singleton in its sample. The chain couples TRBV7-2 to TRBJ1-1, with D possibly matching TRBD1 (5 bases). The germline CDR1 and CDR2 sequences are SGHTA and FQGNSA. V was pared by 5 bases and J by 0 bases, with 25 bases between. The CDR3 loop spans 19 amino acids. DNA for the CDR3: TGTGCCAGCAGCCCCTATGGGGGGGGTCTTTCGTTTATGAACACTGAAGCTTTCTTT. This sequence encodes CASSPYGGGLSFMNTEAFF. Supplemented by reference TRBV7-2 and TRBJ1-1, the full variable domain reads GAGVSQSPSNKVTEKGKDVELRCDPISGHTALYWYRQSLGQGLEFLIYFQGNSAPDKSGLPSDRFSAERTGGSVSTLTIQRTQQEDSAVYLCASSPYGGGLSFMNTEAFFGQGTRLTVV.

This clone occurred a few times. The chain combines TRBV5-1 with TRBJ2-4, with D possibly matching TRBD1 (5 bases). The CDR3 runs 15 residues. Germline V gives CDR1 SGHRS, CDR2 YFSETQ. V was pared by 6 bases and J by 3 bases, with 16 bases between. The CDR3 loop reads CASNEGRVDKNIQYF. The CDR3 DNA is TGCGCCAGCAACGAAGGCAGGGTGGACAAAAACATTCAGTACTTC.

The V and J genes are TRBV7-3 and TRBJ2-7; TRBD2 matches 11 bases. CDR3 size: 19 residues. V lost 2 bases and J lost 3; bases outside the gene matches: 15. Germline V gene data show CDR1 as SGHTA and CDR2 as FQGTGA. The CDR3 region has the DNA TGTGCCAGCAGCTTATCGATTTCCCCTAGCGGGGGGAAATTCTACGAGCAGTACTTC. Protein: CASSLSISPSGGKFYEQYF.

The CDR3 spells CASSPGLAGDEQFF. The CDR3 DNA reads TGTGCCAGTAGCCCGGGACTAGCGGGGGATGAGCAGTTCTTC. The chain combines TRBV19 with TRBJ2-1, with 14 bases matching TRBD2. The junction had 3 bases not matched to a gene; V was cut back by 6 bases and J by 8 bases. CDR3 length: 14 residues. Germline V CDR1 and CDR2: LNHDA, SQIVND (reference sequence).

CDR3 region: CSVDRGVRGYTF. The DNA of the CDR3 is TGCAGCGTTGACAGGGGAGTACGGGGCTACACCTTC. This chain joins TRBV29-1 and TRBJ1-2; possible D gene TRBD1, 6 bases. The length of the CDR3 is 12 residues. V lost 3 bases and J lost 8, with 13 bases in between. Germline loops: CDR1 SQVTM, CDR2 ANQGSEA. Together with reference TRBV29-1 and TRBJ1-2, the CDR3 gives the full variable domain: SAVISQKPSRDICQRGTSLTIQCQVDSQVTMMFWYRQQPGQSLTLIATANQGSEATYESGFVIDKFPISRPNLTFSTLTVSNMSPEDSSIYLCSVDRGVRGYTFGSGTRLTVV.

The J gene is TRBJ1-2, the V gene TRBV4-1; TRBD1 matches 9 bases. The CDR3 length is 19 residues. With V trimmed by 2 bases and J by 2 bases, 15 bases remained unmatched. Germline V lookup: CDR1 MGHRA, CDR2 YSYEKL. CDR3 amino acids: CASSQHGRDRAHRNYGYTF. The CDR3 DNA reads as TGCGCCAGCAGCCAACACGGCCGGGACAGGGCCCACCGGAACTATGGCTACACCTTC.

The V gene is TRBV5-1, the J gene TRBJ2-7; tentative D call: TRBD1 (5 bases). The germline V and J ends were trimmed by 4 bases and 0 bases, with 11 bases remaining between them. This CDR3 has 14 residues. Germline-derived CDR1 and CDR2 are SGHRS and YFSETQ. As DNA, the CDR3 is TGCGCCAGCAGCCCCGACAGCAGCTCCTACGAGCAGTACTTC. This codes for CASSPDSSSYEQYF.

J is TRBJ2-1 and V is TRBV7-3; 10 nucleotides match TRBD2. The CDR3 length is 16 residues. J was trimmed by 2 bases and V by 4 bases; bases with no gene match: 5. Germline CDR1 SGHTA, CDR2 FQGTGA. The CDR3 loop reads CASSWTGTSAYNEQFF. The DNA for the CDR3 is TGTGCCAGCAGCTGGACCGGGACTAGCGCCTACAATGAGCAGTTCTTC.

The V gene is TRBV5-1, the J gene TRBJ2-7; 9 bases fit TRBD1. CDR1 and CDR2 (germline): SGHRS, YFSETQ. The CDR3 length is 14 residues. V trimming: 4 bases; J trimming: 6 bases; junction bases outside the gene matches: 8. CDR3 protein: CASSETGGSLEQYF. The CDR3 nucleotides are TGCGCCAGCAGCGAGACAGGGGGGTCCCTCGAGCAGTACTTC. The full variable domain, rest sourced from reference TRBV5-1 and TRBJ2-7, is KAGVTQTPRYLIKTRGQQVTLSCSPISGHRSVSWYQQTPGQGLQFLFEYFSETQRNKGNFPGRFSGRQFSNSRSEMNVSTLELGDSALYLCASSETGGSLEQYFGPGTRLTVT.